The 27 T cell receptor beta chains reported below all come from one sample, sequenced in a study of identical twins (TCRdb year 2016). Library creation used 5' RACE. Sequencing instrument: Illumina HiSeq 2000. TCRdb reprocessed the public reads (quality trimming at Q25 with fastp, clone calling with MiXCR) and kept in-frame beta chains. CDR3 protein duplicates are merged, each entry listing the most common genes and DNA. This sample holds around 450,000 distinct CDR3 sequences; 12% to 15% were observed only once. Roughly 0.5% of the sample goes to the ten largest clones. The sample was also linked to a second study, of yellow fever vaccine responses in identical twins.

The material sequenced was CD4+ T cells sorted from blood. The origin of the receptors is a woman under 30 in good health.

This clonotype has more than one count but fewer than ten. The V gene is TRBV5-6, the J gene TRBJ2-3; 11 bases align to TRBD2. V lost 2 bases and J lost 7; bases outside the gene matches: 12. Germline loops: CDR1 SGHDT, CDR2 YYEEEE. The CDR3 is 17 amino acids. CDR3 protein: CASSFRLLAGELNTQYF. CDR3 bases: TGTGCCAGCAGCTTCAGATTACTAGCGGGGGAGTTGAATACGCAGTATTTT.

In its sample, this clonotype was seen a few times. This chain connects TRBV14 to TRBJ2-7, with no clear D. V lost 1 base, J lost 6 bases, and 10 bases lay in between. Germline V gene sequence: CDR1 SGHDN, CDR2 FVKESK. This CDR3 has 13 residues. The CDR3 loop reads CASSQARFGEQYF. CDR3 in DNA: TGTGCCAGCAGCCAAGCACGGTTCGGCGAGCAGTACTTC.

This clonotype was detected only a few times. V gene TRBV4-1 combines with J gene TRBJ2-1, with D unresolved. CDR1 is MGHRA, CDR2 YSYEKL, per germline. The V end lost 1 base, the J end lost 7 bases, and 8 bases lay between the germline ends. The CDR3 is 13 residues long. In DNA form, the CDR3 reads TGCGCCAGCAGCCAAGTCGGCGGAAATGAGCAGTTCTTC. Translation: CASSQVGGNEQFF.

This clonotype was counted between two and nine times. This sequence joins TRBV12-3 or TRBV12-4 and TRBJ2-6, with 8 bases that match TRBD1. The CDR3 consists of 16 residues. With 3 bases clipped from V and 1 base from J, the junction kept 2 bases outside the gene matches. The CDR3 DNA sequence: TGTGCCAGCAGTTTTCGACAGGGGTCTGGGGCCAACGTCCTGACTTTC. It is translated as CASSFRQGSGANVLTF.

This clonotype was recorded at least ten times. The chain links TRBV20-1 to TRBJ2-1, with TRBD1 as a possible D gene (6 bases). This CDR3 region has 14 residues. The V gene lost 3 bases and the J gene lost 7 bases, with 16 bases spanning the gap. CDR1 and CDR2 from the germline V gene are DFQATT and SNEGSKA (reference sequence). Here the CDR3 reads CSASSGTPTNEQFF. The CDR3 DNA follows: TGCAGTGCTAGTTCCGGGACACCGACAAATGAGCAGTTCTTC.

This rearrangement joins TRBV15 to TRBJ1-1; 7 positions match TRBD1. The CDR3 runs to 15 residues. Losses at the gene ends were 1 base for V and 3 bases for J; bases not matched to a gene: 5. Germline lookup yields CDR1 LNHNV and CDR2 YYDKDF (reference sequence). Here the CDR3 reads CATSRVNRGYTEAFF. In nucleotides, the CDR3 is TGTGCCACCAGCAGAGTAAACAGGGGTTACACTGAAGCTTTCTTT.

The chain carries TRBV10-3 and TRBJ2-1; TRBD2 agrees at 7 bases. The J segment lost 4 bases and the V segment lost 3 bases, leaving 18 bases of the junction unmatched. From germline, CDR1 is ENHRY and CDR2 SYGVKD. CDR3 length: 19 amino acids. CDR3 coding DNA: TGTGCCATCAGTGACTTCTTCGGGTTGGCTAGCGGAGAATACAATGAGCAGTTCTTC. Translation gives CAISDFFGLASGEYNEQFF.

This clonotype was counted many times. The V and J genes are TRBV20-1 and TRBJ1-4, with D possibly matching TRBD1 (6 bases). The germline V gene encodes CDR1 DFQATT and CDR2 SNEGSKA (reference sequence). CDR3 length: 13 residues. Trimming left V 7 bases short and J 5 bases short, with 14 bases between. The CDR3 DNA sequence: TGCAGTGGGAAGGGGGGTACAAATGAAAAACTGTTTTTT. Encoded protein: CSGKGGTNEKLFF.

In this sample, this clonotype turned up a few times. V usage is TRBV5-1 and J usage is TRBJ2-1; TRBD2 aligns across 8 bases. The CDR3 has 16 residues. After removal of 4 bases from V and 7 bases from J, the junction contained 13 bases not matched to a gene. Germline V gene lookup returns CDR1 SGHRS and CDR2 YFSETQ. CDR3 bases: TGCGCCAGCAGCCTCAGGGTAGTAGCGGGGAGGAATGAGCAGTTCTTC. Translating gives CASSLRVVAGRNEQFF.

This clonotype has ten or more counts. The chain links TRBV20-1 to TRBJ1-1, with D unresolved. The germline CDR1 and CDR2 sequences are DFQATT and SNEGSKA (reference sequence). The CDR3 contains 13 residues. Trimming cost V 3 bases and J 8 bases, with 16 bases left between them. Written as DNA, the CDR3 is TGCAGTGCTAGGGGGAATTTTGAAAGGGAAGCTTTCTTT. It is translated as CSARGNFEREAFF.

This clonotype was recorded many times. The chain links TRBV29-1 to TRBJ2-7, with D maybe TRBD2 (6 bases). V was trimmed by 7 bases and J by 6 bases, leaving 22 bases between them. CDR3 length equals 14 residues. Germline V gene data show CDR1 as SQVTM and CDR2 as ANQGSEA. The CDR3 sequence is CSADALGGTGEQYF. CDR3 nucleotides: TGCAGCGCCGACGCCCTAGGAGGGACTGGCGAGCAGTACTTC.

This clonotype was observed a few times. The rearrangement links TRBV7-8 to TRBJ2-2; D is ambiguous. Germline lookup yields CDR1 SGHVS and CDR2 FQNEAQ. V lost 2 bases to trimming and J lost 0 bases, with 13 bases between them. CDR3 size: 17 residues. DNA for the CDR3: TGTGCCAGCAGCTTATACGCCCCGGAAACGAACACCGGGGAGCTGTTTTTT. Translated, it gives CASSLYAPETNTGELFF.

This clonotype has only a few counts. The J gene is TRBJ2-2, the V gene TRBV4-3; 8 nucleotides line up with TRBD1. Germline-derived CDR1 and CDR2 are LGHNA and YSLEER. V was pared by 3 bases and J by 3 bases, with 6 bases of the junction left unmatched. The CDR3 has 16 residues. CDR3 sequence reads: CASSHKTGVDTGELFF. In nucleotides, the CDR3 is TGCGCCAGCAGCCACAAGACAGGGGTCGACACCGGGGAGCTGTTTTTT.

The V gene is TRBV20-1, the J gene TRBJ2-7; the match to TRBD1 covers 9 bases. There are 11 residues in the CDR3. Unmatched junction bases numbered 2, after V lost 6 bases and J lost 5 bases. Germline values: CDR1 DFQATT, CDR2 SNEGSKA (reference sequence). CDR3 loop: CSARQGDEQYF. The CDR3 DNA is TGCAGTGCCCGACAGGGGGACGAGCAGTACTTC.

This sequence joins TRBV7-9 and TRBJ2-7; tentative D call: TRBD2 (5 bases). V lost 4 bases to trimming and J lost 0 bases, with 7 bases between them. Germline V gives CDR1 SEHNR, CDR2 FQNEAQ (reference sequence). The CDR3 contains 13 residues. The CDR3: CASSSGLSYEQYF. The CDR3, as DNA: TGTGCCAGCAGCTCCGGACTCTCCTACGAGCAGTACTTC.

The gene calls are TRBV20-1 and TRBJ2-5; 11 bases agree with TRBD2. V was clipped by 2 bases and J by 0 bases; unmatched bases: 5. CDR3 length equals 16 residues. Germline CDR1 and CDR2: DFQATT and SNEGSKA (reference sequence). The CDR3 sequence: CSARTSGGLYQETQYF. DNA of the CDR3: TGCAGTGCTAGAACTAGCGGGGGTCTGTACCAAGAGACCCAGTACTTC.

This clonotype was seen only a few times. The V gene is TRBV29-1, the J gene TRBJ2-2; 8 nucleotides agree with TRBD1. Germline CDR1 reads SQVTM; CDR2 reads ANQGSEA. The CDR3 covers 14 residues. V was clipped by 4 bases and J by 7 bases; unmatched bases: 8. Written as DNA, the CDR3 is TGCAGCGTTGTTCAGGGGGCTTTGGGCGGGGAGCTGTTTTTT. Translation: CSVVQGALGGELFF.

In this sample, this clonotype turned up many times. This chain joins TRBV5-5 and TRBJ2-2; D may be TRBD1 (5 bases). There are 16 residues in the CDR3. V lost 4 bases and J 0 bases, leaving 13 bases between the germline ends. CDR1 and CDR2 from the germline V gene are SGHKS and YYEKEE (reference sequence). The CDR3 sequence is CASSHTLGPNTGELFF. For the CDR3, the DNA is TGTGCCAGCAGCCATACCTTGGGGCCGAACACCGGGGAGCTGTTTTTT. The full variable domain, rest sourced from reference TRBV5-5 and TRBJ2-2, is DAGVTQSPTHLIKTRGQQVTLRCSPISGHKSVSWYQQVLGQGPQFIFQYYEKEERGRGNFPDRFSARQFPNYSSELNVNALLLGDSALYLCASSHTLGPNTGELFFGEGSRLTVL.

The genes are TRBV6-5 and TRBJ2-1; TRBD1 aligns across 8 bases. The CDR3 consists of 15 residues. Germline V CDR1 and CDR2: MNHEY, SVGAGI. The V segment lost 0 bases and the J segment 6 bases; nucleotides outside the gene matches: 4. CDR3 nucleotides: TGTGCCAGCAGTTACTCCAGTACAGGGGGCAATGAGCAGTTCTTC. Translating gives CASSYSSTGGNEQFF.

This clonotype was detected many times. The V gene is TRBV5-1, the J gene TRBJ2-5; 8 positions agree with TRBD1. The V and J ends lost 2 bases and 5 bases, in that order; junction bases with no gene match: 8. The CDR3 extends over 15 amino acids. Germline loops: CDR1 SGHRS, CDR2 YFSETQ. DNA of the CDR3: TGCGCCAGCAGCTTCGGGACAGGTTTAGTCGAGACCCAGTACTTC. As protein: CASSFGTGLVETQYF.

The V and J genes are TRBV29-1 and TRBJ2-5; no clear D. Trimming stripped 7 bases from V and 5 bases from J, with 14 bases between. CDR3 length: 12 residues. Germline loops: CDR1 SQVTM, CDR2 ANQGSEA. CDR3 in amino acids: CSGRIGWETQYF. DNA for the CDR3: TGCAGCGGTCGAATTGGTTGGGAGACCCAGTACTTC. Complete variable domain (other parts from reference TRBV29-1 and TRBJ2-5): SAVISQKPSRDICQRGTSLTIQCQVDSQVTMMFWYRQQPGQSLTLIATANQGSEATYESGFVIDKFPISRPNLTFSTLTVSNMSPEDSSIYLCSGRIGWETQYFGPGTRLLVL.

This clonotype was seen repeatedly, ten times or more. The gene calls are TRBV25-1 and TRBJ2-5; D is unclear. Trimming stripped 2 bases from V and 4 bases from J, with 11 bases between. From germline, CDR1 is MGHDK and CDR2 SYGVNS. The length of the CDR3 is 14 residues. The CDR3 DNA reads TGTGCCAGCAGTGAAAGCCGACCTGGAGAGACCCAGTACTTC. Its translation: CASSESRPGETQYF.

A few counts support this clonotype. For the CDR3, the DNA is TGCGCCAGCAGCCAAGATTATAAGCGGCTCACAGATACGCAGTATTTT. Protein product: CASSQDYKRLTDTQYF. The rearrangement joins TRBV4-3 to TRBJ2-3, with D maybe TRBD2 (5 bases). The V and J ends lost 0 bases and 2 bases respectively, with 12 bases between them. The CDR3 loop spans 16 amino acids. In germline, CDR1 is LGHNA, CDR2 YSLEER.

J is TRBJ2-3 and V is TRBV20-1; perhaps TRBD1 as D (6 bases). With 0 bases removed from V and 2 bases from J, the gap between germline ends came to 12 bases. There are 15 residues in the CDR3. In germline, CDR1 is DFQATT, CDR2 SNEGSKA (reference sequence). The CDR3 bases are TGCAGTGCTAGAGATTACCACAGGGACACAGATACGCAGTATTTT. This encodes CSARDYHRDTDTQYF.

This clonotype was counted a few times. V usage is TRBV7-8 and J usage is TRBJ2-7; 12 bases are shared with TRBD2. Germline assignment: CDR1 SGHVS and CDR2 FQNEAQ. The CDR3 has 16 amino acids. The V segment lost 2 bases and the J segment 2 bases; nucleotides outside the gene matches: 4. This CDR3 reads CASSLSLAGGPYEQYF. In nucleotides, the CDR3 is TGTGCCAGCAGCTTATCCCTAGCGGGAGGGCCCTACGAGCAGTACTTC.

The chain has TRBV7-9 and TRBJ2-1; 9 nucleotides match TRBD2. The CDR3 extends over 17 amino acids. The germline CDR1 and CDR2 sequences are SEHNR and FQNEAQ (reference sequence). Trimming took 5 bases from V and 2 from J; bases not matched to a gene: 10. The CDR3 loop reads CASSPRRLAGTYNEQFF. The DNA for the CDR3 is TGTGCCAGCAGCCCCAGACGGCTAGCGGGGACCTACAATGAGCAGTTCTTC.

The sample holds a few counts of this clonotype. The V gene is TRBV28, the J gene TRBJ1-5; 9 bases match TRBD1. The CDR3 runs to 15 residues. Germline CDR1 MDHEN, CDR2 SYDVKM. J lost 7 bases, V lost 4 bases, and 8 bases had no gene match. The CDR3 nucleotides are TGTGCCAGCAGTTCCGGGACAGGGAATAGGCAGCCCCAGCATTTT. This encodes CASSSGTGNRQPQHF.